This paragraph reports one TCR beta chain. What it binds is unknown. The study ran its PCR with 60 Vbeta and 13 Jbeta primers. The data were produced by immunoSEQ multiplex PCR, yet TCRdb's version contains in-frame clones alone and is incomplete. The table includes 75,000 to 100,000 clones, roughly four fifths detected once. The data were obtained in a study of cytomegalovirus exposure and HLA in healthy donors. Findings and limits, study-wide: Cytomegalovirus status, reportedly, was diagnosed with high specificity and sensitivity by the classifier. Trimming of TCR beta V- and J-genes showed a link, identified in a later analysis, to a missense DCLRE1C variant.

CDR3 length: 13 amino acids. The V and J ends lost 3 bases and 2 bases respectively, with 7 bases between them. Germline assignment: CDR1 ENHRY and CDR2 SYGVKD. Sequencing was performed on PBMCs. The genes are TRBV10-3 and TRBJ1-1; tentative D call: TRBD1 (5 bases). The TCR was taken from a man aged 30 to 45 in good health and CMV-seronegative. DNA of the CDR3: TGTGCCATCAGTGACAGGGCCAACACTGAAGCTTTCTTT. Amino acid sequence: CAISDRANTEAFF.